This T cell receptor (beta chain) stems from a study of PD-1 blockade in classical Hodgkin lymphoma. The V and J ends lost 4 bases and 8 bases respectively, with 5 bases between them. The germline CDR1 and CDR2 sequences are SQVTM and ANQGSEA. The CDR3 covers 9 residues. Time point given: cycle 4 day 1 (C4D1), after less than 7 weeks of nivolumab. Brentuximab vedotin exposure varied, and every patient relapsed after autologous stem cell transplantation. Thawed PBMCs yielded CD4+ T cells through magnetic negative selection. Sequenced by immunoSEQ multiplex PCR; TCRdb stores in-frame clones only, minus some. The repertoire holds tens of thousands of clones, with 80% to 95% as singletons.

This sequence was found in a human donor with classical Hodgkin lymphoma. The rearrangement uses TRBV29-1 and TRBJ1-2; the D is unclear. Sequencing used CD4+ T cells from blood, obtained before the fourth cycle of nivolumab. As DNA, the CDR3 is TGCAGCGTTGTAGAAGGCTACACCTTC. Amino acids: CSVVEGYTF.